Below, 28 T cell receptor beta chains from the same sample are listed, as sequenced in a study of CD8 T cells in ankylosing spondylitis. TCRdb passed the 5' RACE reads through MiXCR, listing each CDR3 protein once. Among over 200,000 distinct CDR3 sequences, under 12% were seen once, and the ten largest hold 21%. Specimen: blood, either unsorted or a sorted T cell fraction (not recorded which). Receptors originate from a male donor with ankylosing spondylitis or in good health (not recorded which).

This clonotype has a count of ten or more. The chain employs TRBV24-1 and TRBJ2-3, with D possibly being TRBD2 (7 bases). CDR3 length: 18 amino acids. Looked up from germline, CDR1 is KGHDR and CDR2 is SFDVKD. V gave up 2 bases and J gave up 0 bases, with 17 bases separating them. CDR3 DNA: TGTGCCACCAGTGATTCCTTGGGGGGGGCCTTAAGCACAGATACGCAGTATTTT. It encodes CATSDSLGGALSTDTQYF.

Details on this clonotype: Possible read error: a much larger clone is one base away. The V and J genes are TRBV5-1 and TRBJ2-3; D remains unclear. Germline V gene sequence: CDR1 SGHRS, CDR2 YFSETQ. V shed 3 bases and J shed 5 bases, with 10 bases lying between them. This CDR3 has 13 amino acids. The CDR3 nucleotides are TGCGCCAGCAGCTCCCCTTCCATAGATACGCAGTATTTT. Amino acids: CASSSPSIDTQYF.

This clonotype was seen many times. V usage is TRBV5-1 and J usage is TRBJ1-1; tentatively, D is TRBD1 (5 bases). The length of the CDR3 is 16 residues. The germline CDR1 and CDR2 sequences are SGHRS and YFSETQ. V lost 0 bases and J 0 bases, leaving 12 bases between the germline ends. The CDR3 region has the DNA TGCGCCAGCAGCTTGGATCCAGGGCGCATGAACACTGAAGCTTTCTTT. Its protein product is CASSLDPGRMNTEAFF.

V usage is TRBV5-1 and J usage is TRBJ2-6; D might be TRBD2 (7 bases). Trimming cost V 5 bases and J 4 bases, with 13 bases left between them. Germline CDR1 is SGHRS and CDR2 is YFSETQ. This CDR3 region has 15 residues. The CDR3 nucleotides read TGCGCCAGCAGGGGGGGGACACTCGGGGCCAACGTCCTGACTTTC. Protein: CASRGGTLGANVLTF.

This clonotype was recorded many times. The genes are TRBV4-2 and TRBJ2-7; 11 positions agree with TRBD2. Trimming at V came to 0 bases and at J to 2 bases, leaving 0 bases not matched to a gene. This CDR3 spans 15 amino acids. Per the germline V gene, CDR1 is LGHNA and CDR2 is YNFKEQ. CDR3 loop: CASSQETSGAYEQYF. CDR3 DNA: TGTGCCAGCAGCCAAGAGACTAGCGGGGCCTACGAGCAGTACTTC.

This chain connects TRBV6-2 or TRBV6-3 to TRBJ2-5, with D perhaps matching TRBD2 (6 bases). Germline CDR1 MNHEY, CDR2 SVGEGT. This CDR3 is built from 15 residues. The V and J ends lost 8 bases and 1 base respectively, with 17 bases between them. The CDR3 here is CASEEGGAIQETQYF. The DNA for the CDR3 is TGTGCCAGCGAGGAAGGCGGGGCGATCCAAGAGACCCAGTACTTC.

This sequence joins TRBV20-1 and TRBJ1-5, with TRBD1 matching 8 bases. The CDR3 covers 15 residues. Germline V gene lookup returns CDR1 DFQATT and CDR2 SNEGSKA (reference sequence). The trim removed 1 base at V and 11 bases at J, leaving 13 bases unmatched. The CDR3 bases are TGCAGTGCTAGAGGGGACGACCCTGGACAGGGATCCCAGCATTTT. This translates into CSARGDDPGQGSQHF.

This clonotype was detected ten times or more. V and J are TRBV6-5 and TRBJ2-7; D is ambiguous. The germline V and J ends were trimmed by 0 bases and 1 base, with 10 bases remaining between them. CDR3 length: 15 residues. Germline V gene lookup returns CDR1 MNHEY and CDR2 SVGAGI. The DNA of the CDR3 is TGTGCCAGCAGTTACTCGATAACAGCTTCCTACGAGCAGTACTTC. Protein product: CASSYSITASYEQYF.

The chain uses TRBV12-5 and TRBJ1-2; D might be TRBD1 (5 bases). V was trimmed by 5 bases and J by 8 bases, leaving 12 bases between them. The CDR3 spans 12 residues. The germline CDR1 and CDR2 sequences are LGHNT and FRNRAP. The CDR3 is CASGQQEGGYTF. In nucleotides, the CDR3 is TGTGCTAGTGGTCAACAGGAGGGGGGCTACACCTTC.

This clonotype has a count of ten or more. V gene TRBV5-1 combines with J gene TRBJ1-1; 7 bases fit TRBD1. Per germline, CDR1 SGHRS and CDR2 YFSETQ. Trimming cost V 1 base and J 4 bases; bases outside gene matches: 4. This CDR3 region has 14 residues. Here the CDR3 reads CASSLKSGGTEAFF. The CDR3 DNA sequence: TGCGCCAGCAGCTTGAAATCAGGGGGCACTGAAGCTTTCTTT.

At least ten counts were recorded for this clonotype. The chain is built from TRBV3-1 and TRBJ2-2; D gene ambiguous. Germline CDR1 is LGHDT and CDR2 is YNNKEL (reference sequence). V lost 6 bases, J lost 3 bases, and 14 bases lay in between. This CDR3 is built from 15 residues. The CDR3 sequence: CASRPRVGYTGELFF. DNA of the CDR3: TGTGCCAGCAGACCCCGAGTAGGTTACACCGGGGAGCTGTTTTTT.

This clonotype occurred a few times. This rearrangement joins TRBV20-1 to TRBJ2-2, with a weak D call TRBD2 (6 bases). V lost 6 bases, J lost 1 base, and 12 bases lay in between. CDR1 and CDR2 from the germline V gene are DFQATT and SNEGSKA (reference sequence). This CDR3 is 14 amino acids long. The CDR3 DNA follows: TGCAGTGCCAAACCGGGACTGAACACCGGGGAGCTGTTTTTT. Residues: CSAKPGLNTGELFF.

This clonotype was detected only a few times. The V call is TRBV7-2, the J call TRBJ1-1; D possibly corresponds to TRBD1 (5 bases). The CDR3 has 15 amino acids. CDR1 and CDR2 (germline): SGHTA, FQGNSA. Between the trimmed V and J ends, which lost 3 bases and 3 bases, there was a span of 14 bases. The chain's CDR3 is CASSFTGGRDTEAFF. Here the CDR3 DNA reads TGTGCCAGCAGCTTCACAGGAGGGCGCGACACTGAAGCTTTCTTT. Using reference TRBV7-2 and TRBJ1-1 for the parts outside the CDR3, the full variable domain is GAGVSQSPSNKVTEKGKDVELRCDPISGHTALYWYRQSLGQGLEFLIYFQGNSAPDKSGLPSDRFSAERTGGSVSTLTIQRTQQEDSAVYLCASSFTGGRDTEAFFGQGTRLTVV.

This rearrangement joins TRBV7-2 to TRBJ2-7; 7 bases align to TRBD2. CDR1 and CDR2 (germline): SGHTA, FQGNSA. V shed 5 bases and J 5 bases; nucleotides not matched to a gene: 9. There are 14 residues in the CDR3. The CDR3 DNA reads as TGTGCCAGCAGCGCTACGGGGGGAATTAACGAGCAGTACTTC. Protein product: CASSATGGINEQYF.

The genes are TRBV25-1 and TRBJ1-2, with no clear D. Trimming stripped 3 bases from V and 3 bases from J, with 8 bases between. There are 13 residues in the CDR3. Germline V gene lookup returns CDR1 MGHDK and CDR2 SYGVNS. As DNA, the CDR3 is TGTGCCAGCAGTGATTACCCAGACTATGGCTACACCTTC. Translating it yields CASSDYPDYGYTF.

This clonotype was observed many times. This chain connects TRBV7-2 to TRBJ2-3; D uncertain. CDR3 length equals 14 residues. Germline CDR1 SGHTA, CDR2 FQGNSA. V was pared by 5 bases and J by 2 bases, with 11 bases between. CDR3 bases: TGTGCCAGCAGCCCCCTTACGTCCACAGATACGCAGTATTTT. Translation: CASSPLTSTDTQYF.

In its sample, this clonotype was seen many times. The rearrangement links TRBV5-1 to TRBJ1-6; D is ambiguous. Germline V gene sequence: CDR1 SGHRS, CDR2 YFSETQ. The CDR3 is 12 amino acids. Trimming pared 0 bases from V and 8 bases from J, leaving 3 bases between. CDR3 region: CASSLVDSPLHF. The DNA for the CDR3 is TGCGCCAGCAGCTTGGTAGATTCACCCCTCCACTTT.

This clonotype was recorded at least ten times. The V gene is TRBV5-1, the J gene TRBJ1-2, with 7 positions matching TRBD1. Germline CDR1 and CDR2: SGHRS and YFSETQ. The CDR3 length is 15 residues. V was pared by 7 bases and J by 5 bases, with 14 bases of the junction left unmatched. The CDR3 protein is CASGDRDAYGYGYTF. The CDR3 DNA reads TGCGCCAGCGGCGACAGGGATGCCTATGGGTATGGCTACACCTTC.

The V and J genes are TRBV20-1 and TRBJ2-1; TRBD2 matches 11 bases. The CDR3 is 16 residues long. Germline V gives CDR1 DFQATT, CDR2 SNEGSKA (reference sequence). J was trimmed by 7 bases and V by 6 bases; bases with no gene match: 14. The CDR3 sequence is CSAPPVLAGGMNEQFF. CDR3 DNA: TGCAGTGCCCCCCCGGTGTTAGCGGGGGGGATGAATGAGCAGTTCTTC.

The rearrangement joins TRBV7-9 to TRBJ2-3; D is unclear. The germline V and J ends were trimmed by 4 bases and 4 bases, with 21 bases remaining between them. Germline V gene sequence: CDR1 SEHNR, CDR2 FQNEAQ (reference sequence). CDR3 length: 17 amino acids. The CDR3 loop reads CASSSTLGFPMADTQYF. In DNA form, the CDR3 reads TGTGCCAGCAGCTCAACCCTTGGTTTCCCGATGGCAGATACGCAGTATTTT.

This clonotype was observed at least ten times. The chain carries TRBV7-9 and TRBJ1-1; TRBD1 might be the D (5 bases). The CDR3 is 15 amino acids. Per the germline V gene, CDR1 is SEHNR and CDR2 is FQNEAQ (reference sequence). Trimming left V 3 bases short and J 6 bases short, with 17 bases between. CDR3 protein: CASSLPIISGPEAFF. CDR3 sequence (DNA): TGTGCCAGCAGCTTGCCCATTATTTCGGGGCCTGAAGCTTTCTTT.

This clonotype was seen ten or more times. V is TRBV29-1 and J is TRBJ2-1; 7 nucleotides agree with TRBD2. The germline V gene encodes CDR1 SQVTM and CDR2 ANQGSEA. The J segment lost 1 base and the V segment lost 3 bases, leaving 3 bases of the junction unmatched. The CDR3 totals 14 residues. The CDR3 loop reads CSVEGEGSYNEQFF. The DNA of the CDR3 is TGCAGCGTTGAGGGGGAGGGATCCTACAATGAGCAGTTCTTC.

V and J are TRBV20-1 and TRBJ2-2; 9 bases are a match to TRBD2. The length of the CDR3 is 15 residues. Unmatched junction bases numbered 5, after V lost 3 bases and J lost 3 bases. Looked up from germline, CDR1 is DFQATT and CDR2 is SNEGSKA (reference sequence). The CDR3 sequence: CSARPVAGDTGELFF. The CDR3 DNA sequence: TGCAGTGCTAGGCCTGTAGCGGGGGACACCGGGGAGCTGTTTTTT.

Remarks on this clonotype: This sequence may be a read error, since a much larger clone differs from it by one base. The gene calls are TRBV5-1 and TRBJ2-1; D is possibly TRBD1 (6 bases). The germline V and J ends were trimmed by 4 bases and 4 bases, with 18 bases remaining between them. The germline V gene encodes CDR1 SGHRS and CDR2 YFSETQ. CDR3 length: 16 amino acids. CDR3 nucleotides: TGCGCCAGCAGCCAGAATACAGGGCTGTCTTACAATGAGCAGTTCTTC. Protein product: CASSQNTGLSYNEQFF. Filled out from reference TRBV5-1 and TRBJ2-1, the complete variable domain reads KAGVTQTPRYLIKTRGQQVTLSCSPISGHRSVSWYQQTPGQGLQFLFEYFSETQRNKGNFPGRFSGRQFSNSRSEMNVSTLELGDSALYLCASSQNTGLSYNEQFFGPGTRLTVL.

There are many counts of this clonotype. The V gene is TRBV7-9, the J gene TRBJ1-2, with D possibly being TRBD1 (6 bases). V was shortened by 5 bases and J by 3 bases, with 13 bases between the two germline ends. The germline V gene encodes CDR1 SEHNR and CDR2 FQNEAQ (reference sequence). This CDR3 region has 14 residues. The CDR3 DNA is TGTGCCAGCAGCGTGGGGGGCGGAGACTATGGCTACACCTTC. It encodes CASSVGGGDYGYTF.

This clonotype was counted at least ten times. V and J are TRBV12-3 or TRBV12-4 and TRBJ1-4, with 8 bases matching TRBD1. V dropped 2 bases and J dropped 7; count of bases not matched to a gene: 6. The CDR3 sequence is 15 residues long. The CDR3 protein is CASSLFGTGGEKLFF. CDR3 sequence (DNA): TGTGCCAGCAGTTTATTTGGGACAGGTGGTGAAAAACTGTTTTTT.

In its sample, this clonotype was seen many times. V gene TRBV20-1 combines with J gene TRBJ2-7, with TRBD2 matching 14 bases. Germline loops: CDR1 DFQATT, CDR2 SNEGSKA (reference sequence). The CDR3 totals 20 residues. J was trimmed by 0 bases and V by 5 bases; bases with no gene match: 18. CDR3 residues: CSAQPDGTSGGAYSSYEQYF. CDR3 nucleotides: TGCAGTGCTCAACCCGATGGGACTAGCGGGGGAGCGTACAGCTCCTACGAGCAGTACTTC.

Ten or more counts support this clonotype. V is TRBV5-1 and J is TRBJ2-5; D is uncertain. Germline CDR1 SGHRS, CDR2 YFSETQ. The V gene lost 4 bases and the J gene lost 3 bases, with 16 bases spanning the gap. The CDR3 runs 15 residues. The CDR3 DNA is TGCGCCAGCAGCAGTGGCACCCTTGGGGAAGAGACCCAGTACTTC. Amino acid sequence: CASSSGTLGEETQYF.